This T cell receptor (beta chain) stems from a study of blood T cells in healthy people across ages. A second PCR, run for roughly 7 to 12 cycles, used a sample-barcoded 5' primer plus a J-beta primer mix. Each cDNA molecule received a tag from a template-switch adaptor that had 12 random nucleotides. MiXCR was run by TCRdb on the 5' RACE reads, yielding one entry per CDR3 protein. Of roughly 700,000 distinct CDR3 sequences in the sample, 20% to 25% were seen once. The V end was cut by 3 bases, the J end by 2 bases, with 11 bases between. This CDR3 has 13 amino acids. Germline V lookup: CDR1 DFQATT, CDR2 SNEGSKA (reference sequence). These records were also assigned to another study, of T cells of mothers and their children. From that study: A few healthy Caucasian mothers served as donors, and their six children did as well.

Material: blood. The sequence came from a boy between 10 and 17 years old in good health. The gene calls are TRBV20-1 and TRBJ2-7; a weak D match, TRBD2 (5 bases). CDR3 nucleotides: TGCAGTGCTAGGGGCGACGGGGCCTACGAGCAGTACTTC. As protein: CSARGDGAYEQYF.